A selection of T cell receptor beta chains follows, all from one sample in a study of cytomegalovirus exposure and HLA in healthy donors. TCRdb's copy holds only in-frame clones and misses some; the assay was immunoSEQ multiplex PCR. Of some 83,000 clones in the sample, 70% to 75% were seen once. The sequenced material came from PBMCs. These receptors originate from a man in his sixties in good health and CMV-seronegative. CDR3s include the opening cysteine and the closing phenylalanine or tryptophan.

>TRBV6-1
CASRQDVYEQYF
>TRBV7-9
CASSSVQVISGNTIYF
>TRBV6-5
CASKATGTGTHEQYF
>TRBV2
CASASGEGIGTEAFF
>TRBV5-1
CASSLEGTYNSPLHF
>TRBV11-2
CASSPWTGNKETQYF
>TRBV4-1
CASSPQTARPSPGELFF
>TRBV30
CAWSIGGGTEAFF
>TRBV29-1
CSVLRGPREGAFF
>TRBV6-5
CASSEDSENTEAFF
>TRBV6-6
CASILSGQGSGYTF
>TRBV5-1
CASSFEQNTGELFF
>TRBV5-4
CASSLAKRGGSNEQFF
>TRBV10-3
CAISGVHRGNQETQYF
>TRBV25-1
CASSEWGTGGSYEQYF
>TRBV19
CASSIDRRDRLYGQYF
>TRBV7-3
CASSLSWYWSNSSQGHSYEQYF
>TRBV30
CAWSWGATNEKLFF
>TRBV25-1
CASSDSPTGYYGYTF
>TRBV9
CASSLREGEYEQYF
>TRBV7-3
CASSLSGSSGGNEQFF
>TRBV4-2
CASSLIGSKNTEAFF
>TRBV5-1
CASSLAWGEEYDTQYF
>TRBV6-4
CASSDPPDPTENTEAFF
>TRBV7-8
CASSLRGYGNTIYF
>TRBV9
CASSTGHSYNEQFF
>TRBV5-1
CASSLGADQQETQYF
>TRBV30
CAWSVRSRDTQYF